This T cell receptor (beta chain) was sequenced during a study of CD8 T cells in Susac syndrome. Negative magnetic isolation gave CD8+ and CD4+ cells; FACS enriched CD8+ TEMRA. RNA amounts of roughly 0.45 to 1 ug underwent reverse transcription with random hexamers. In TCRdb, the immunoSEQ multiplex PCR reads were re-called with MiXCR into one record per CDR3 protein. The sample comprises about 120,000 distinct CDR3 sequences, around 94% of which are singletons, and 0.098% rests with the top ten. Trimming cost V 4 bases and J 2 bases; bases outside gene matches: 1. The CDR3 is made up of 14 amino acids. Germline loops: CDR1 SGHRS, CDR2 YFSETQ.

Sequenced material: CD4+ T cells from PBMCs. V usage is TRBV5-1 and J usage is TRBJ2-2, with 8 bases identical to TRBD1. This TCR derives from a human donor in good health. The CDR3 is CASSPGGNTGELFF. CDR3 coding DNA: TGCGCCAGCAGCCCAGGGGGCAACACCGGGGAGCTGTTTTTT.